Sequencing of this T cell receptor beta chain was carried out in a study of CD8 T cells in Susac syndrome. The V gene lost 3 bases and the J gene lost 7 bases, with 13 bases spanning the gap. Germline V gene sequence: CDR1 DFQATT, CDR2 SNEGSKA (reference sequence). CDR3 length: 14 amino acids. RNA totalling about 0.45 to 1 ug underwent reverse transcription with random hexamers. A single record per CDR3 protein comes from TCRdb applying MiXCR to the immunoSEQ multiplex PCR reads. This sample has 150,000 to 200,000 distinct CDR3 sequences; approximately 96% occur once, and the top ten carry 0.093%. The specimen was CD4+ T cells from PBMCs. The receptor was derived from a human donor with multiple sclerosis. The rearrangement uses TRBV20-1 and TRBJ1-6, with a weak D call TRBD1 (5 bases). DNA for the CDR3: TGCAGTGCTAGGGTGACAGTGAACAATTCACCCCTCCACTTT. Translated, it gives CSARVTVNNSPLHF.